In its sample, the clone carrying this T cell receptor (beta chain) was seen many times. The antigen is undetermined. This entry comes from a study of early T cells in non-severe SARS-CoV-2 infection. Across the study: Sequencing of unsorted whole blood was done on bulk RNA, leaving chains unpaired. Study results and limitations: Matches to VDJdb favored anti-spike CD8 responses and missed private and CD4 specificities.

CDR3 length equals 14 residues. The V gene's germline CDR1 is DFQATT and CDR2 SNEGSKA (reference sequence). Trimming removed 0 bases from V and 0 bases from J, with 9 bases in between. The protocol attached unique molecular identifiers to individual cDNA molecules. TCRdb analysed the 5' RACE reads with MiXCR anew, one entry per CDR3 protein. Of some 54,000 distinct CDR3 sequences in the sample, roughly a tenth were seen once. The chain uses TRBV20-1 and TRBJ2-7; D gene uncertain. This clonotype was sampled from an adult who was a healthcare worker with PCR-confirmed SARS-CoV-2 infection or an uninfected control (not recorded which). The sample comprised whole blood. The DNA for the CDR3 is TGCAGTGCTAGAGATTCCTCCAGCTCCTACGAGCAGTACTTC. Residues: CSARDSSSSYEQYF.